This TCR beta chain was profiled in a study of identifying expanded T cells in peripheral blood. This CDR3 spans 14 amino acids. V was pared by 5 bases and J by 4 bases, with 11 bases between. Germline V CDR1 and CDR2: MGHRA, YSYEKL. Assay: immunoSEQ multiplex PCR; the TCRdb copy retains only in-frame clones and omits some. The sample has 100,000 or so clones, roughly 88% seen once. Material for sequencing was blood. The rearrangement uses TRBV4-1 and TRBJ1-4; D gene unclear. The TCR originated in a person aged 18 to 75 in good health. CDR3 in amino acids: CASSVREDNEKLFF. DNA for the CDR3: TGCGCCAGCAGCGTCCGGGAGGATAATGAAAAACTGTTTTTT.